The 22 T cell receptor beta chains presented below share a single source sample, sequenced in a study of spatial heterogeneity in lung cancer. MiXCR, applied by TCRdb to the 5' RACE reads, yields one record per CDR3 protein. The table has approximately 3,100 distinct CDR3 sequences, around 4.5% seen once. Indicated time point: sample taken at primary tumor resection. The source material was normal lung tissue next to the tumor, sampled at surgery. These receptor sequences come from a male donor with early-stage non-small cell lung cancer.

This clonotype is categorized as medium-sized. The rearrangement links TRBV11-3 to TRBJ1-5; the D is unclear. V lost 1 base and J lost 2, with 9 bases in between. The CDR3 extends over 15 amino acids. Looked up from germline, CDR1 is SGHNT and CDR2 is YENEEA. The CDR3 protein is CASSLGMRGNQPQHF. The CDR3 nucleotides read TGTGCCAGCAGCTTAGGTATGCGAGGCAATCAGCCCCAGCATTTT.

This clonotype is deemed medium-sized. The gene calls are TRBV6-2 or TRBV6-3 and TRBJ1-2; the D gene is possibly TRBD1 (6 bases). The CDR3 has 14 amino acids. Per germline, CDR1 MNHEY and CDR2 SVGEGT. Trimming took 0 bases from V and 8 from J, leaving 13 bases between them. This CDR3 is CASSYSKQGAGYTF. The CDR3 nucleotides are TGTGCCAGCAGTTACTCGAAACAGGGAGCAGGCTACACCTTC.

Sample share makes this clonotype large. This chain connects TRBV30 to TRBJ2-7; perhaps D is TRBD1 or TRBD2 (5 bases each). V was shortened by 6 bases and J by 2 bases, with 14 bases between the two germline ends. Germline V gene data show CDR1 as GTSNPN and CDR2 as SVGIG (reference sequence). The CDR3 runs 13 residues. This chain's CDR3 is CACAEGSTYEQYF. The CDR3 DNA reads as TGTGCCTGTGCCGAGGGGTCAACCTACGAGCAGTACTTC.

This clonotype occurred many times. The chain has TRBV29-1 and TRBJ1-2; no clear D gene. Germline-derived CDR1 and CDR2 are SQVTM and ANQGSEA. The CDR3 sequence is 14 residues long. Deletions cut 2 bases from V and 4 bases from J, with 14 bases between. The CDR3 DNA sequence: TGCAGCGTTGAATTACTTGGGCCTCGCTATGGCTACACCTTC. Protein sequence: CSVELLGPRYGYTF.

Judged by abundance, this clonotype is medium-sized. The V call is TRBV28, the J call TRBJ1-3; D is unresolved. This CDR3 region has 13 residues. Trimming removed 3 bases from V and 2 bases from J, with 5 bases in between. Looked up from germline, CDR1 is MDHEN and CDR2 is SYDVKM. CDR3 loop: CASSLEAGNTIYF. The CDR3 coding sequence is TGTGCCAGCAGTTTGGAGGCTGGAAACACCATATATTTT.

Judged by abundance, this clonotype is medium-sized. The rearrangement joins TRBV11-2 to TRBJ2-7, with D tentatively TRBD2 (5 bases). This CDR3 region has 12 residues. V was cut by 11 bases and J by 3 bases, with 14 bases left in between. Germline V gene data show CDR1 as SGHAT and CDR2 as FQNNGV. For the CDR3, the DNA is TGTGCCGTAGAGGGAGCCCACTACGAGCAGTACTTC. Its translation is CAVEGAHYEQYF.

This clonotype is categorized as medium-sized (0.01 to 0.1%). The chain couples TRBV19 to TRBJ1-2; D gene ambiguous. The CDR3 consists of 13 residues. Per germline, CDR1 LNHDA and CDR2 SQIVND (reference sequence). V gave up 3 bases and J gave up 4 bases, with 9 bases separating them. The chain's CDR3 is CASSIGSSYGYTF. In DNA, the CDR3 is TGTGCCAGTAGTATCGGCAGCTCCTATGGCTACACCTTC.

Judged by abundance, this clonotype is medium-sized. The chain joins TRBV7-2 to TRBJ2-6, with D unresolved. CDR1 is SGHTA and CDR2 is FQGNSA in the germline V gene. Trimming stripped 4 bases from V and 0 bases from J, with 13 bases between. The CDR3 length is 17 residues. The DNA for the CDR3 is TGTGCCAGCAGCTCCCGGGCGAGGCCCTCTGGGGCCAACGTCCTGACTTTC. It translates to CASSSRARPSGANVLTF.

This clonotype is labeled large. The chain combines TRBV7-9 with TRBJ1-4; tentative D call: TRBD1 (6 bases). The length of the CDR3 is 16 residues. Germline CDR1 SEHNR, CDR2 FQNEAQ (reference sequence). V lost 7 bases and J 5 bases, leaving 20 bases between the germline ends. This CDR3 reads CASTFVEGGLNEKLFF. CDR3 DNA: TGTGCCAGCACCTTCGTAGAGGGGGGTTTGAATGAAAAACTGTTTTTT.

Judged by abundance, this clonotype is medium-sized (0.01 to 0.1%). This sequence joins TRBV29-1 and TRBJ2-7; D ambiguous. This CDR3 contains 10 residues. Per the germline V gene, CDR1 is SQVTM and CDR2 is ANQGSEA. Trimming shortened V by 6 bases and J by 1 base, and 4 bases separated the two germline ends. The CDR3 DNA reads as TGCAGCGTAGGGTCCTACGAGCAGTACTTC. It translates to CSVGSYEQYF.

The gene calls are TRBV7-2 and TRBJ1-1, with 9 positions matching TRBD1. CDR3 length: 14 amino acids. Germline CDR1 SGHTA, CDR2 FQGNSA. The V gene end was trimmed by 1 base and the J gene end by 7 bases; junction bases not matched to a gene: 4. CDR3 sequence reads: CASSLVGTGIEAFF. In DNA, the CDR3 is TGTGCCAGCAGCTTAGTAGGGACAGGGATTGAAGCTTTCTTT.

This clonotype was counted between two and nine times. The V gene is TRBV28, the J gene TRBJ2-7; 15 positions agree with TRBD2. This CDR3 comprises 16 residues. The trim removed 2 bases at V and 2 bases at J, leaving 1 base unmatched. Germline-derived CDR1 and CDR2 are MDHEN and SYDVKM. This CDR3 reads CASSLRTSGRAYEQYF. CDR3 nucleotides: TGTGCCAGCAGTTTAAGGACTAGCGGGAGGGCCTACGAGCAGTACTTC.

By frequency in the sample, this clonotype is medium-sized. The chain combines TRBV11-2 with TRBJ2-7; D is undetermined. The germline V gene has CDR1 SGHAT and CDR2 FQNNGV. With 0 bases removed from V and 5 bases from J, the gap between germline ends came to 5 bases. The CDR3 has 12 amino acids. The CDR3 DNA sequence: TGTGCCAGCAGCTTAGATACCCACGAGCAGTACTTC. Residues: CASSLDTHEQYF. Filled out from reference TRBV11-2 and TRBJ2-7, the complete variable domain reads EAGVAQSPRYKIIEKRQSVAFWCNPISGHATLYWYQQILGQGPKLLIQFQNNGVVDDSQLPKDRFSAERLKGVDSTLKIQPAKLEDSAVYLCASSLDTHEQYFGPGTRLTVT.

Judged by abundance, this clonotype is medium-sized. The chain couples TRBV11-1 to TRBJ2-2; D is possibly TRBD2 (6 bases). The CDR3 has 16 residues. Trimming stripped 1 base from V and 7 bases from J, with 16 bases between. Germline V gene data show CDR1 as SGHAT and CDR2 as FQDESV (reference sequence). The CDR3 is CASSLVPAGSGGELFF. The CDR3 bases are TGTGCCAGCAGCTTAGTCCCAGCGGGCTCGGGCGGGGAGCTGTTTTTT.

This clonotype has at least ten counts. The CDR3 loop reads CSVDFGDVTF. The DNA of the CDR3 is TGCAGCGTTGATTTTGGGGACGTCACCTTC. The chain recombines TRBV29-1 with TRBJ1-2; D perhaps matches TRBD1 (5 bases). The CDR3 consists of 10 residues. V lost 3 bases to trimming and J lost 13 bases, with 12 bases between them. Germline V gene data show CDR1 as SQVTM and CDR2 as ANQGSEA.

In this sample, this clonotype is medium-sized. The chain couples TRBV2 to TRBJ2-1; no firm D call. Trimming pared 4 bases from V and 6 bases from J, leaving 10 bases between. The germline gives CDR1 SNHLY, CDR2 FYNNEI. The CDR3 sequence is 13 residues long. CDR3 sequence: CASSASDFNEQFF. The CDR3 nucleotides read TGTGCCAGCAGTGCCAGCGACTTCAATGAGCAGTTCTTC.

This clonotype counts as medium-sized. The chain uses TRBV28 and TRBJ2-1, with D possibly called TRBD1 or TRBD2 (6 bases each). This CDR3 comprises 13 residues. The V gene's germline CDR1 is MDHEN and CDR2 SYDVKM. V shed 7 bases and J shed 4 bases, with 11 bases lying between them. As DNA, the CDR3 is TGTGCCAGCATGGGGGGCTTGTACAATGAGCAGTTCTTC. Translated: CASMGGLYNEQFF.

The chain joins TRBV12-3 or TRBV12-4 to TRBJ2-7, with 8 positions matching TRBD1. CDR3 size: 15 residues. Losses at the gene ends were 1 base for V and 3 bases for J; bases not matched to a gene: 5. The DNA of the CDR3 is TGTGCCAGCAGTTTAGATCTACAGGGGGACTACGAGCAGTACTTC. Protein product: CASSLDLQGDYEQYF.

The chain recombines TRBV7-2 with TRBJ1-5; 9 bases are shared with TRBD1. Trimming at V came to 4 bases and at J to 3 bases, leaving 4 bases not matched to a gene. In germline, CDR1 is SGHTA, CDR2 FQGNSA. The CDR3 spans 15 residues. The CDR3 DNA sequence: TGTGCCAGCAGCTCAACAGGGGGCTACAATCAGCCCCAGCATTTT. Its protein is CASSSTGGYNQPQHF.

V gene TRBV5-1 combines with J gene TRBJ1-1, with D uncertain. V dropped 7 bases and J dropped 1 base, with 14 bases sitting between them. The CDR3 is 14 residues long. From germline, CDR1 is SGHRS and CDR2 YFSETQ. CDR3 sequence (DNA): TGCGCCAGCCGCCCCGGTCGAGAGAACACTGAAGCTTTCTTT. It translates to CASRPGRENTEAFF.

By share, this clonotype counts as medium-sized. The J gene is TRBJ1-1, the V gene TRBV25-1; the D gene is possibly TRBD1 (6 bases). CDR1 and CDR2 (germline): MGHDK, SYGVNS. Between the trimmed V and J ends, which lost 5 bases and 2 bases, there was a span of 12 bases. There are 14 residues in the CDR3. The CDR3 DNA is TGTGCCAGCAGTCCCCCGGGACATAACACTGAAGCTTTCTTT. This encodes CASSPPGHNTEAFF.

J is TRBJ2-2 and V is TRBV24-1; tentative D call: TRBD1 (5 bases). Per the germline V gene, CDR1 is KGHDR and CDR2 is SFDVKD. The V gene lost 4 bases and the J gene lost 4 bases, with 15 bases spanning the gap. This CDR3 contains 16 residues. CDR3 region: CATSDATGTLTGELFF. The CDR3 bases are TGTGCCACCAGTGACGCCACAGGAACTCTCACCGGGGAGCTGTTTTTT.